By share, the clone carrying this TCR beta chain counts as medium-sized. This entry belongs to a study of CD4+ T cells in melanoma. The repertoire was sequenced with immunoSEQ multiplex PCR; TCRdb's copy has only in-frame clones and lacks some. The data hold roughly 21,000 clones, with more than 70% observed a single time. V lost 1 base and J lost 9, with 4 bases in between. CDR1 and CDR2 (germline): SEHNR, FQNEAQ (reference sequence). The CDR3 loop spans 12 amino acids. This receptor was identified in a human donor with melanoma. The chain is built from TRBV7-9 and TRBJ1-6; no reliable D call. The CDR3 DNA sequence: TGTGCCAGCAGCTTAGAGGGTTCACCCCTCCACTTT. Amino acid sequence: CASSLEGSPLHF.